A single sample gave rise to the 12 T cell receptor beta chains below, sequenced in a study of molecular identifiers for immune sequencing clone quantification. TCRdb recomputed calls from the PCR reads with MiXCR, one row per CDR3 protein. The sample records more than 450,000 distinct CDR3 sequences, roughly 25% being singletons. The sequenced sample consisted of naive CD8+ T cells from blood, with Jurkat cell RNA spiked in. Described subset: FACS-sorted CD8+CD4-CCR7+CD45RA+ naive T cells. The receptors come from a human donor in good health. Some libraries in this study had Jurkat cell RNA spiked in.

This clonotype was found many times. DNA of the CDR3: TGTGCCAGCAGTTACTTGGCGGGAGGATACGAGCAGTACTTC. It encodes CASSYLAGGYEQYF. V gene TRBV6-6 combines with J gene TRBJ2-7; 8 nucleotides align to TRBD2. The CDR3 consists of 14 residues. V gave up 1 base and J gave up 4 bases; unmatched junction bases: 3. In germline, CDR1 is MNHNY, CDR2 SVGAGI (reference sequence).

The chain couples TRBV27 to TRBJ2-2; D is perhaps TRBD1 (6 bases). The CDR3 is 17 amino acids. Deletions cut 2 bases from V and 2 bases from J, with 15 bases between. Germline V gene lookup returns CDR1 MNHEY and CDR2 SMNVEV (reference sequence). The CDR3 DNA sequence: TGTGCCAGCAGTTTAGGGCCACAGGGCACCAACACCGGGGAGCTGTTTTTT. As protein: CASSLGPQGTNTGELFF.

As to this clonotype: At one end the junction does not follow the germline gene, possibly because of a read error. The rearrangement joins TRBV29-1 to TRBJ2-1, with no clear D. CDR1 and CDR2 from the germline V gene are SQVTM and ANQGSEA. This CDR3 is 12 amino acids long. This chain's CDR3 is CSAEDWNNEQFF. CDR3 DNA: TGCAGCGCTGAAGATTGGAACAATGAGCAGTTCTTC.

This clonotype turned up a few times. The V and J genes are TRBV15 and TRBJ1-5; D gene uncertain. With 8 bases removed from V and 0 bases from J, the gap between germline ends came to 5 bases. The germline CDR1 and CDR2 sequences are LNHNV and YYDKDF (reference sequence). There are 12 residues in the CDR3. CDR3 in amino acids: CATGASNQPQHF. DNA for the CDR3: TGTGCCACCGGTGCTAGCAATCAGCCCCAGCATTTT.

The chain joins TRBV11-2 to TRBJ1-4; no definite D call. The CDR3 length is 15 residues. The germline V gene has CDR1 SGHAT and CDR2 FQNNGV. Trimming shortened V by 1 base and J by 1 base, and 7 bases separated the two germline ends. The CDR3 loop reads CASSLVPGTNEKLFF. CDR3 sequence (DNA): TGTGCCAGCAGCTTAGTACCAGGAACTAATGAAAAACTGTTTTTT. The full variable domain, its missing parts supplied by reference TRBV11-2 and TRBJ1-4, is EAGVAQSPRYKIIEKRQSVAFWCNPISGHATLYWYQQILGQGPKLLIQFQNNGVVDDSQLPKDRFSAERLKGVDSTLKIQPAKLEDSAVYLCASSLVPGTNEKLFFGSGTQLSVL.

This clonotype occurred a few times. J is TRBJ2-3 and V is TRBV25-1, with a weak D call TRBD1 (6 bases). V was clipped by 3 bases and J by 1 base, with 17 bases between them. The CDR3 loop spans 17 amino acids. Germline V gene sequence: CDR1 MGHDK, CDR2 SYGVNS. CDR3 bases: TGTGCCAGCAGTGAGGCTACAGGGTTATGGGGCACAGATACGCAGTATTTT. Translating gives CASSEATGLWGTDTQYF.

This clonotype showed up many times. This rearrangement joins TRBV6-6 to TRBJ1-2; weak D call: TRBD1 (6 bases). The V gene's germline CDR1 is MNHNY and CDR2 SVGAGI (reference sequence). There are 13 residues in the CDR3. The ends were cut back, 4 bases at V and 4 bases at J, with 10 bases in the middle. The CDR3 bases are TGTGCCAGCAGTTCTGAGACAGGCTATGGCTACACCTTC. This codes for CASSSETGYGYTF.

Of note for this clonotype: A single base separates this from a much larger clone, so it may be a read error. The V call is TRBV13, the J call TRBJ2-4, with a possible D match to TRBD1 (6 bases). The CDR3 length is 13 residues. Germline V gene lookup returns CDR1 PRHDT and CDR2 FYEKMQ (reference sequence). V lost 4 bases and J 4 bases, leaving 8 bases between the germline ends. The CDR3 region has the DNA TGTGCCAGCAGCTCCGGGACAAAAAACATTCAGTACTTC. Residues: CASSSGTKNIQYF.

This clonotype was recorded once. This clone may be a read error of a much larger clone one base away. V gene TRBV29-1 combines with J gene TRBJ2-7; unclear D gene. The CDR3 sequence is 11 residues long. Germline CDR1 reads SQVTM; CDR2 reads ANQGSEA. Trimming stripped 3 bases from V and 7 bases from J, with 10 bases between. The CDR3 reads CSVERVGEQYF. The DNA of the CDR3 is TGCAGCGTTGAGAGAGTGGGAGAGCAGTACTTC.

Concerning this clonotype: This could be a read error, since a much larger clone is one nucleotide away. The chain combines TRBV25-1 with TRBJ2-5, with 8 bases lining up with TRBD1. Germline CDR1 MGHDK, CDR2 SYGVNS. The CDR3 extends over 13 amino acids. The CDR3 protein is CASRGTGQETRYF. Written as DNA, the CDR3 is TGTGCCAGCAGGGGGACAGGCCAAGAGACCCGGTACTTC.

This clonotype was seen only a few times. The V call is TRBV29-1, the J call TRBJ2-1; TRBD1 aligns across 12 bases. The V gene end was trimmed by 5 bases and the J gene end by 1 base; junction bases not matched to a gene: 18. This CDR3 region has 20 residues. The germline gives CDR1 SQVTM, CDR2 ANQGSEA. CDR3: CSVRGFAGTGGQISYNEQFF. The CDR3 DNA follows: TGCAGCGTTCGAGGCTTTGCCGGGACAGGGGGCCAAATTTCCTACAATGAGCAGTTCTTC.

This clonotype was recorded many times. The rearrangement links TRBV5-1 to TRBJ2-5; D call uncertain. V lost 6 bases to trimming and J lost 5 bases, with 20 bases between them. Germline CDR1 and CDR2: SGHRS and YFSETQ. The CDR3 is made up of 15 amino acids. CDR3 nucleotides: TGCGCCAGCAAACTCTCGGCCGGAGAACAGGAGACCCAGTACTTC. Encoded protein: CASKLSAGEQETQYF. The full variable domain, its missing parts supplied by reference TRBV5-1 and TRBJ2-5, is KAGVTQTPRYLIKTRGQQVTLSCSPISGHRSVSWYQQTPGQGLQFLFEYFSETQRNKGNFPGRFSGRQFSNSRSEMNVSTLELGDSALYLCASKLSAGEQETQYFGPGTRLLVL.